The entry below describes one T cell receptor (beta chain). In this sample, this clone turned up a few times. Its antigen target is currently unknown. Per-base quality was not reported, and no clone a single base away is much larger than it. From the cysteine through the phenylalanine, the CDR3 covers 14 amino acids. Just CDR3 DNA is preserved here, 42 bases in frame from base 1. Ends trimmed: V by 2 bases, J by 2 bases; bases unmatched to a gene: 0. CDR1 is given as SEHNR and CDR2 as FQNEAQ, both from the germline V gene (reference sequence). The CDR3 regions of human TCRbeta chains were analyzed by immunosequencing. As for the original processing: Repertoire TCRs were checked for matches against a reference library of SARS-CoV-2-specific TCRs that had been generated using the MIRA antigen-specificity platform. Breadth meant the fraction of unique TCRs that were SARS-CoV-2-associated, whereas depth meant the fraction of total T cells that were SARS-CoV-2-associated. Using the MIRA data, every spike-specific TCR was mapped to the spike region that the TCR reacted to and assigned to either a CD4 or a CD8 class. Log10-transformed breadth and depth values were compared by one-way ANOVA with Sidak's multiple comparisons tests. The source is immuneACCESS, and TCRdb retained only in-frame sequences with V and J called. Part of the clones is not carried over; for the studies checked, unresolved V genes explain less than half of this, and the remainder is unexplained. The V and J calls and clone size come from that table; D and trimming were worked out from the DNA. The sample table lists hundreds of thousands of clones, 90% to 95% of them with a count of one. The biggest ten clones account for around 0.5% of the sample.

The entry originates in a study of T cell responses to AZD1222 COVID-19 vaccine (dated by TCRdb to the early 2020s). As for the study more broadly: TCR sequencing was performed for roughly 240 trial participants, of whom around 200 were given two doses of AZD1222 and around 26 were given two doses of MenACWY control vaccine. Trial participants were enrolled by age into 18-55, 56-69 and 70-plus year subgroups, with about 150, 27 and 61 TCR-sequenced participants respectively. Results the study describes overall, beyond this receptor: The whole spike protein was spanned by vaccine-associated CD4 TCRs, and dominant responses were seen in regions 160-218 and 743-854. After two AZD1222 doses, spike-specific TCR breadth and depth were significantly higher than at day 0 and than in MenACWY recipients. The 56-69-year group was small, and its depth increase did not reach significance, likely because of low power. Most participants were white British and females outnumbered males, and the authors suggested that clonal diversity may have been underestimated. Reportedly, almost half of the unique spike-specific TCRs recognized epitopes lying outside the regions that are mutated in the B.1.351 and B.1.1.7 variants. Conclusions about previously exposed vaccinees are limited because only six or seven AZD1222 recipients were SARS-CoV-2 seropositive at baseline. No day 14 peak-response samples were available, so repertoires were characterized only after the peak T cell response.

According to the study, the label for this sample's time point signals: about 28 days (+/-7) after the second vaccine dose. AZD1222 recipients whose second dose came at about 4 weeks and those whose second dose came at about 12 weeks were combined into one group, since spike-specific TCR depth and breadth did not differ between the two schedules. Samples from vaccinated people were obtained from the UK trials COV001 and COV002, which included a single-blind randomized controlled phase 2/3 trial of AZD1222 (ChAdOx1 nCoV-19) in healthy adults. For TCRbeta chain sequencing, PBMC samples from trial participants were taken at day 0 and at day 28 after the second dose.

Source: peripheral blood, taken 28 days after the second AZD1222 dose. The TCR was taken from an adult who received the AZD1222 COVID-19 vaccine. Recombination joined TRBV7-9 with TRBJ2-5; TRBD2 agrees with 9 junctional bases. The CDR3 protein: CASSLLAGQETQYF. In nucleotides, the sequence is TGTGCCAGCAGCTTACTAGCGGGACAAGAGACCCAGTACTTC.